The rows below give T cell receptor beta chains drawn from one sample of a study of T cells after posttransplantation cyclophosphamide. Clones were read by immunoSEQ multiplex PCR, and TCRdb kept only the in-frame ones, dropping some. Observed in the sample are more than 40,000 clones, none of them singletons. The sequencing input was PBMCs. These receptors were collected from a middle-aged man in good health, CMV-negative, and a related stem cell transplant donor. Each CDR3 is given with its conserved first and last residue. Fields, in order: D gene, J gene, clone size, V gene, CDR3 protein, CDR3 DNA. D genes are given only for firm matches. Some rows mark clone size as missing; the rest say once, few, many or name a class of expanded clone.

D gene: TRBD2
J gene: TRBJ2-7
clone size: few
V gene: TRBV4-2
CDR3 protein: CASSLPNSFGGAYEQYF
CDR3 DNA: TGTGCCAGCAGCCTACCCAATAGCTTCGGGGGGGCCTACGAGCAGTACTTC

D gene: .
J gene: TRBJ1-1
clone size: many
V gene: TRBV18
CDR3 protein: CASSPQKLQGNTEAFF
CDR3 DNA: TGTGCCAGCTCACCGCAAAAGCTCCAGGGGAACACTGAAGCTTTCTTT

D gene: TRBD2
J gene: TRBJ2-1
clone size: many
V gene: TRBV10-3
CDR3 protein: CAISDSGTSGRDEQFF
CDR3 DNA: TGTGCCATCAGTGATAGTGGGACTAGCGGGAGGGATGAGCAGTTCTTC

D gene: .
J gene: TRBJ2-7
clone size: many
V gene: TRBV14
CDR3 protein: CASSQGEVRPYF
CDR3 DNA: TGTGCCAGCAGCCAAGGGGAGGTCAGGCCGTACTTC

D gene: .
J gene: TRBJ1-4
clone size: many
V gene: TRBV7-9
CDR3 protein: CASSLASKTATNEKLFF
CDR3 DNA: TGTGCCAGCAGCTTAGCATCCAAAACAGCAACTAATGAAAAACTGTTTTTT

D gene: TRBD2
J gene: TRBJ2-1
clone size: many
V gene: TRBV29-1
CDR3 protein: CSVGGAGMSYNEQFF
CDR3 DNA: TGCAGCGTTGGGGGAGCGGGAATGTCCTACAATGAGCAGTTCTTC

D gene: .
J gene: TRBJ2-1
clone size: many
V gene: TRBV6-5
CDR3 protein: CASSPGVFYNEQFF
CDR3 DNA: TGTGCCAGCAGCCCCGGGGTTTTCTACAATGAGCAGTTCTTC

D gene: TRBD1
J gene: TRBJ2-5
clone size: many
V gene: TRBV6-6
CDR3 protein: CASSGYGTEYQETQYF
CDR3 DNA: TGTGCCAGCAGCGGCTACGGGACAGAGTACCAAGAGACCCAGTACTTC

D gene: .
J gene: TRBJ2-3
clone size: many
V gene: TRBV4-3
CDR3 protein: CASSQDTGSRTDTQYF
CDR3 DNA: TGCGCCAGCAGCCAAGATACAGGGTCGAGGACAGATACGCAGTATTTT

D gene: TRBD2
J gene: TRBJ2-5
clone size: many
V gene: TRBV29-1
CDR3 protein: CSGRRSGAKETQYF
CDR3 DNA: TGCAGCGGAAGACGTAGCGGGGCAAAAGAGACCCAGTACTTC

D gene: TRBD2
J gene: TRBJ2-5
clone size: .
V gene: TRBV27
CDR3 protein: CASSTYGREGRETQYF
CDR3 DNA: TGTGCCAGCAGCACGTACGGGCGGGAGGGCCGGGAGACCCAGTACTTC

D gene: .
J gene: TRBJ2-3
clone size: many
V gene: TRBV7-7
CDR3 protein: CASSLRAGGRTDTQYF
CDR3 DNA: TGTGCTAGCAGCTTAAGGGCTGGAGGCCGCACAGATACGCAGTATTTT

D gene: .
J gene: TRBJ1-1
clone size: many
V gene: TRBV27
CDR3 protein: CASSLFGNTEAFF
CDR3 DNA: TGTGCCAGCAGTTTATTCGGGAACACTGAAGCTTTCTTT

D gene: TRBD2
J gene: TRBJ2-1
clone size: many
V gene: TRBV7-6
CDR3 protein: CASSPGTSGLYNEQFF
CDR3 DNA: TGTGCCAGCAGCCCCGGGACTAGCGGACTCTACAATGAGCAGTTCTTC

D gene: .
J gene: TRBJ1-1
clone size: many
V gene: TRBV9
CDR3 protein: CASSPRLENTEAFF
CDR3 DNA: TGTGCCAGCAGCCCTCGACTGGAGAACACTGAAGCTTTCTTT

D gene: TRBD1
J gene: TRBJ2-5
clone size: many
V gene: TRBV5-1
CDR3 protein: CASSLAPRGTKWETQYF
CDR3 DNA: TGCGCCAGCAGCTTGGCCCCCAGGGGGACGAAGTGGGAGACCCAGTACTTC

D gene: TRBD2
J gene: TRBJ2-1
clone size: many
V gene: TRBV2
CDR3 protein: CASRPGLAGGPLVRFF
CDR3 DNA: TGTGCCAGCAGACCTGGACTAGCGGGAGGGCCACTAGTTCGGTTCTTC

D gene: TRBD1
J gene: TRBJ2-7
clone size: many
V gene: TRBV9
CDR3 protein: CASSVRGTGPYEQYF
CDR3 DNA: TGTGCCAGCAGCGTACGGGGGACAGGGCCCTACGAGCAGTACTTC

D gene: TRBD2
J gene: TRBJ2-3
clone size: many
V gene: TRBV7-8
CDR3 protein: CASSSPPRTRMIRTDTQYF
CDR3 DNA: TGTGCCAGCAGCTCCCCCCCCCGGACTAGGATGATCCGCACAGATACGCAGTATTTT

D gene: .
J gene: TRBJ2-3
clone size: many
V gene: TRBV5-6
CDR3 protein: CASSSGWSGTDTQYF
CDR3 DNA: TGTGCCAGCAGCTCGGGGTGGTCGGGCACAGATACGCAGTATTTT

D gene: TRBD1
J gene: TRBJ1-5
clone size: many
V gene: TRBV5-1
CDR3 protein: CASSIGQGSNQPQHF
CDR3 DNA: TGCGCCAGCAGCATCGGACAGGGCAGCAATCAGCCCCAGCATTTT

D gene: TRBD1
J gene: TRBJ2-5
clone size: .
V gene: TRBV11-3
CDR3 protein: CASSLTGGSLETQYF
CDR3 DNA: TGTGCCAGCAGCTTAACAGGGGGCAGTTTAGAGACCCAGTACTTC

D gene: TRBD1
J gene: TRBJ1-3
clone size: many
V gene: TRBV29-1
CDR3 protein: CSVSGTASGNTIYF
CDR3 DNA: TGCAGCGTTTCCGGGACAGCCTCTGGAAACACCATATATTTT

D gene: TRBD2
J gene: TRBJ2-1
clone size: many
V gene: TRBV7-3
CDR3 protein: CASSRLAGGRNEQFF
CDR3 DNA: TGTGCCAGCAGCCGACTAGCGGGAGGGAGAAATGAGCAGTTCTTC

D gene: .
J gene: TRBJ2-1
clone size: many
V gene: TRBV27
CDR3 protein: CASSSGTQNEQFF
CDR3 DNA: TGTGCCAGCAGTTCCGGGACTCAGAATGAGCAGTTCTTC

D gene: .
J gene: TRBJ2-3
clone size: many
V gene: TRBV9
CDR3 protein: CASSVVGAGTDTQYF
CDR3 DNA: TGTGCCAGCAGCGTAGTGGGGGCAGGAACAGATACGCAGTATTTT

D gene: .
J gene: TRBJ2-7
clone size: many
V gene: TRBV5-3
CDR3 protein: CARSYRDIEQYF
CDR3 DNA: TGTGCCAGAAGCTACCGCGATATTGAGCAGTACTTC

D gene: .
J gene: TRBJ1-5
clone size: many
V gene: TRBV15
CDR3 protein: CATTPGGGSPGQPQHF
CDR3 DNA: TGTGCCACCACCCCCGGTGGGGGGTCCCCAGGTCAGCCCCAGCATTTT

D gene: .
J gene: TRBJ2-1
clone size: many
V gene: TRBV11-3
CDR3 protein: CASSLRGSQDNEQFF
CDR3 DNA: TGTGCCAGCAGCTTAAGGGGTAGCCAGGACAATGAGCAGTTCTTC

D gene: TRBD2
J gene: TRBJ2-7
clone size: many
V gene: TRBV28
CDR3 protein: CAAGAYEQYF
CDR3 DNA: TGTGCGGCGGGAGCCTACGAGCAGTACTTC

D gene: .
J gene: TRBJ2-1
clone size: many
V gene: TRBV6-6
CDR3 protein: CASSYPLEGEQFF
CDR3 DNA: TGTGCCAGCAGTTACCCCCTCGAGGGTGAGCAGTTCTTC

D gene: TRBD1
J gene: TRBJ1-6
clone size: few
V gene: TRBV7-8
CDR3 protein: CASSTWTGEFSPLHF
CDR3 DNA: TGTGCCAGCAGCACCTGGACAGGGGAGTTTTCACCCCTCCACTTT

D gene: TRBD1
J gene: TRBJ2-2
clone size: many
V gene: TRBV30
CDR3 protein: CASTGVYTGELFF
CDR3 DNA: TGTGCCAGCACAGGGGTCTACACCGGGGAGCTGTTTTTT

D gene: .
J gene: TRBJ2-1
clone size: many
V gene: TRBV13
CDR3 protein: CASSLDGTRFF
CDR3 DNA: TGTGCCAGCAGCTTAGATGGGACACGGTTCTTC

D gene: .
J gene: TRBJ2-7
clone size: many
V gene: TRBV28
CDR3 protein: CASSFGRVNYEQYF
CDR3 DNA: TGTGCCAGCAGTTTCGGGCGGGTAAACTACGAGCAGTACTTC

D gene: .
J gene: TRBJ2-5
clone size: many
V gene: TRBV7-2
CDR3 protein: CASSFLRSQETQYF
CDR3 DNA: TGTGCCAGCAGCTTCTTGAGGAGCCAAGAGACCCAGTACTTC

D gene: .
J gene: TRBJ1-1
clone size: many
V gene: TRBV19
CDR3 protein: CASSARRTGITEAFF
CDR3 DNA: TGTGCCAGTAGTGCCCGTCGTACAGGGATCACTGAAGCTTTCTTT

D gene: TRBD1
J gene: TRBJ1-5
clone size: many
V gene: TRBV6-6
CDR3 protein: CASSLGQGNNQPQHF
CDR3 DNA: TGTGCCAGCAGTTTGGGACAGGGAAACAATCAGCCCCAGCATTTT

D gene: .
J gene: TRBJ2-2
clone size: many
V gene: TRBV7-9
CDR3 protein: CASSLDWQNTGELFF
CDR3 DNA: TGTGCCAGCAGCTTAGATTGGCAGAACACCGGGGAGCTGTTTTTT

D gene: .
J gene: TRBJ1-3
clone size: many
V gene: TRBV19
CDR3 protein: CASTVRGNTIYF
CDR3 DNA: TGTGCCAGTACCGTCAGGGGAAACACCATATATTTT

D gene: TRBD2
J gene: TRBJ2-1
clone size: many
V gene: TRBV2
CDR3 protein: CASSSGTSGYNEQFF
CDR3 DNA: TGTGCCAGCAGTTCCGGGACTAGCGGTTACAATGAGCAGTTCTTC

D gene: TRBD2
J gene: TRBJ2-1
clone size: many
V gene: TRBV25-1
CDR3 protein: CASSVLAAPPGNEQFF
CDR3 DNA: TGTGCCAGCAGTGTACTAGCGGCCCCTCCGGGCAATGAGCAGTTCTTC

D gene: TRBD2
J gene: TRBJ2-3
clone size: few
V gene: TRBV28
CDR3 protein: CASSTDLSGSTDTQYF
CDR3 DNA: TGTGCCAGCAGTACCGATCTTAGCGGGTCCACAGATACGCAGTATTTT

D gene: .
J gene: TRBJ2-5
clone size: many
V gene: TRBV7-8
CDR3 protein: CASSSRGTQYF
CDR3 DNA: TGTGCCAGCAGCTCTCGGGGGACCCAGTACTTC

D gene: .
J gene: TRBJ2-7
clone size: many
V gene: TRBV18
CDR3 protein: CASSPPLRATYEQYF
CDR3 DNA: TGTGCCAGCTCACCACCGCTCAGGGCCACCTACGAGCAGTACTTC

D gene: TRBD1
J gene: TRBJ2-2
clone size: many
V gene: TRBV9
CDR3 protein: CASSVGTANTGELFF
CDR3 DNA: TGTGCCAGCAGCGTGGGGACAGCGAACACCGGGGAGCTGTTTTTT

D gene: .
J gene: TRBJ2-2
clone size: many
V gene: TRBV4-3
CDR3 protein: CASRGGETGELFF
CDR3 DNA: TGCGCCAGCAGAGGGGGGGAAACCGGGGAGCTGTTTTTT

D gene: TRBD1
J gene: TRBJ2-3
clone size: many
V gene: TRBV7-9
CDR3 protein: CASSLTGTDTQYF
CDR3 DNA: TGTGCCAGCAGCTTGACAGGGACAGATACGCAGTATTTT

D gene: TRBD2
J gene: TRBJ2-7
clone size: many
V gene: TRBV10-3
CDR3 protein: CAISRTSGVYEQYF
CDR3 DNA: TGTGCCATCAGCCGGACTAGCGGGGTGTACGAGCAGTACTTC

D gene: TRBD2
J gene: TRBJ2-5
clone size: many
V gene: TRBV14
CDR3 protein: CASSQELAIETQYF
CDR3 DNA: TGTGCCAGCAGCCAAGAACTAGCGATAGAGACCCAGTACTTC

D gene: .
J gene: TRBJ1-1
clone size: many
V gene: TRBV30
CDR3 protein: CAWARGGDVAEAFF
CDR3 DNA: TGTGCCTGGGCCCGAGGGGGTGACGTGGCTGAAGCTTTCTTT

D gene: TRBD2
J gene: TRBJ2-1
clone size: many
V gene: TRBV5-1
CDR3 protein: CASSQLAGGPHNEQFF
CDR3 DNA: TGCGCCAGCAGCCAATTAGCGGGAGGGCCCCACAATGAGCAGTTCTTC

D gene: .
J gene: TRBJ1-4
clone size: many
V gene: TRBV7-2
CDR3 protein: CASSLHGSSTNEKLFF
CDR3 DNA: TGTGCCAGCAGTCTCCACGGGAGCTCCACTAATGAAAAACTGTTTTTT

D gene: .
J gene: TRBJ1-5
clone size: many
V gene: TRBV4-3
CDR3 protein: CASSQGGQPQHF
CDR3 DNA: TGCGCCAGCAGCCAAGGGGGCCAGCCCCAGCATTTT

D gene: TRBD2
J gene: TRBJ2-7
clone size: many
V gene: TRBV5-6
CDR3 protein: CASSFSGRVYEQYF
CDR3 DNA: TGTGCCAGCAGCTTTAGCGGGAGGGTATACGAGCAGTACTTC

D gene: TRBD1
J gene: TRBJ1-1
clone size: many
V gene: TRBV5-1
CDR3 protein: CASRGTGNTEAFF
CDR3 DNA: TGCGCCAGCCGGGGGACAGGGAACACTGAAGCTTTCTTT

D gene: TRBD1
J gene: TRBJ1-2
clone size: many
V gene: TRBV7-2
CDR3 protein: CASSLGQGFGGYTF
CDR3 DNA: TGTGCCAGCAGCTTAGGACAGGGTTTCGGAGGCTACACCTTC

D gene: TRBD1
J gene: TRBJ2-7
clone size: many
V gene: TRBV27
CDR3 protein: CASSATGLSSYEQYF
CDR3 DNA: TGTGCCAGCAGTGCGACAGGGCTCAGCTCCTACGAGCAGTACTTC

D gene: .
J gene: TRBJ1-2
clone size: many
V gene: TRBV7-9
CDR3 protein: CASSFLQGYGYTF
CDR3 DNA: TGTGCCAGCAGCTTCTTACAGGGCTATGGCTACACCTTC